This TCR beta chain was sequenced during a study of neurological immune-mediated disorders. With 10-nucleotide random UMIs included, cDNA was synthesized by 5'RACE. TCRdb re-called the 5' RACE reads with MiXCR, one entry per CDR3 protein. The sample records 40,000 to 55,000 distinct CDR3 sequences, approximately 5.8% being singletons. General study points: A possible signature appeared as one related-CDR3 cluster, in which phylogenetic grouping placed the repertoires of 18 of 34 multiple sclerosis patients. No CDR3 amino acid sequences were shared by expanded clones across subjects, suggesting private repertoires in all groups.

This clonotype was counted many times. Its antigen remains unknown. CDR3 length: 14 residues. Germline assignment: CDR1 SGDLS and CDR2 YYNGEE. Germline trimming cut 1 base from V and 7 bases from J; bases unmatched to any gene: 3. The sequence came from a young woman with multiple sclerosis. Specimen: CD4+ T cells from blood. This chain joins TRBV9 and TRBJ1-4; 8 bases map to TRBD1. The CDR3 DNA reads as TGTGCCAGCAGCGTAAATGGACAGGGTGAAAAACTGTTTTTT. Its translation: CASSVNGQGEKLFF.